The 20 T cell receptor beta chains in this list originate from one sample, sequenced in a study of T cell responses to AZD1222 COVID-19 vaccine. Method: immunoSEQ multiplex PCR; TCRdb's copy keeps in-frame clones and lacks some. Among approximately 160,000 clones listed, about 91% were seen once. The material was peripheral blood, obtained 28 days after the second AZD1222 dose. The receptors originated from an adult who received the AZD1222 COVID-19 vaccine.

The gene calls are TRBV11-3 and TRBJ1-1; a weak D match, TRBD1 (5 bases). V lost 5 bases and J lost 4, with 11 bases in between. The CDR3 is 13 residues long. Germline CDR1 and CDR2: SGHNT and YENEEA. DNA of the CDR3: TGTGCCAGCAGCCGGCGCGGGGGCACTGAAGCTTTCTTT. The encoded protein is CASSRRGGTEAFF.

This chain joins TRBV18 and TRBJ2-2; 11 nucleotides match TRBD1. The length of the CDR3 is 16 residues. V lost 3 bases and J lost 4; bases outside the gene matches: 4. The V gene's germline CDR1 is KGHSH and CDR2 LQKENI. This CDR3 reads CASSPRTGGVTGELFF. The DNA for the CDR3 is TGTGCCAGCTCACCCCGGACAGGGGGCGTCACCGGGGAGCTGTTTTTT.

V and J are TRBV4-1 and TRBJ1-1; D is unresolved. The CDR3 runs to 13 residues. Trimming took 5 bases from V and 7 from J, leaving 14 bases between them. Germline CDR1 and CDR2: MGHRA and YSYEKL. CDR3 coding DNA: TGCGCCAGCAGCGACGCGGGGTCAAGTGAAGCTTTCTTT. Residues: CASSDAGSSEAFF.

This chain links TRBV6-5 with TRBJ2-7; D is undetermined. This CDR3 is 13 amino acids long. Germline V lookup: CDR1 MNHEY, CDR2 SVGAGI. V shed 0 bases and J shed 5 bases, with 8 bases lying between them. CDR3 loop: CASSYSGMNEQYF. In nucleotides, the CDR3 is TGTGCCAGCAGTTACTCAGGGATGAACGAGCAGTACTTC.

V gene TRBV4-2 combines with J gene TRBJ1-4; D is unclear. V lost 3 bases and J 10 bases, leaving 15 bases between the germline ends. This CDR3 region has 14 residues. Germline lookup yields CDR1 LGHNA and CDR2 YNFKEQ. CDR3: CASSQERAVVKLFF. The CDR3 DNA follows: TGTGCCAGCAGCCAGGAAAGGGCGGTGGTAAAACTGTTTTTT.

This sequence joins TRBV27 and TRBJ2-7, with D possibly matching TRBD1 (8 bases). From germline, CDR1 is MNHEY and CDR2 SMNVEV (reference sequence). There are 15 residues in the CDR3. V was cut by 4 bases and J by 1 base, with 14 bases left in between. CDR3 bases: TGTGCCAGCAGTTCCATACAGGGGGGGTCCTACGAGCAGTACTTC. Amino acid sequence: CASSSIQGGSYEQYF.

V usage is TRBV3-1 (or the pseudogene TRBV3-2) and J usage is TRBJ1-4; possibly TRBD1 for D (5 bases). Germline lookup yields CDR1 LGHDT and CDR2 YNNKEL (reference sequence). The CDR3 consists of 14 residues. Trimming left V 3 bases short and J 5 bases short, with 10 bases between. The CDR3: CASSQAWGNEKLFF. CDR3 nucleotides: TGTGCCAGCAGCCAGGCCTGGGGGAATGAAAAACTGTTTTTT.

V gene TRBV27 combines with J gene TRBJ2-6; 9 bases are shared with TRBD1. J lost 7 bases, V lost 6 bases, and 10 bases had no gene match. The CDR3 covers 16 residues. Germline V lookup: CDR1 MNHEY, CDR2 SMNVEV (reference sequence). This CDR3 is CASSLLPGQGANVLTF. CDR3 sequence (DNA): TGTGCCAGCAGCCTTCTTCCGGGACAGGGTGCCAACGTCCTGACTTTC.

The rearrangement uses TRBV7-8 and TRBJ2-1; 13 bases align to TRBD2. Per germline, CDR1 SGHVS and CDR2 FQNEAQ. The CDR3 contains 18 residues. Unmatched junction bases numbered 7, after V lost 4 bases and J lost 1 base. Here the CDR3 reads CASSSTSGLAGSYNEQFF. DNA of the CDR3: TGTGCCAGCAGCTCTACCTCGGGACTAGCGGGGTCCTACAATGAGCAGTTCTTC.

This clone occurred once. The rearrangement uses TRBV6-6 and TRBJ1-5, with a possible D match to TRBD1 (5 bases). Trimming shortened V by 2 bases and J by 4 bases, and 15 bases separated the two germline ends. The CDR3 totals 16 residues. The germline V gene has CDR1 MNHNY and CDR2 SVGAGI (reference sequence). CDR3 region: CASSYRGQTFNQPQHF. CDR3 DNA: TGTGCCAGCAGTTACAGGGGCCAAACTTTTAATCAGCCCCAGCATTTT.

The chain recombines TRBV29-1 with TRBJ2-2; 8 bases map to TRBD2. Germline values: CDR1 SQVTM, CDR2 ANQGSEA. Germline trimming cut 4 bases from V and 3 bases from J; bases unmatched to any gene: 7. The CDR3 has 15 amino acids. CDR3 sequence: CSVVSSGQYTGELFF. In DNA, the CDR3 is TGCAGCGTTGTTTCTAGCGGGCAATACACCGGGGAGCTGTTTTTT.

The J gene is TRBJ2-1, the V gene TRBV7-8; 7 bases match TRBD1. Per the germline V gene, CDR1 is SGHVS and CDR2 is FQNEAQ. J gave up 0 bases and V 4 bases, and 6 bases lay outside the gene matches. The CDR3 is 16 residues long. CDR3 DNA: TGTGCCAGCAGCTCTCGGACAGGCCGCTCCTACAATGAGCAGTTCTTC. It specifies CASSSRTGRSYNEQFF.

This chain uses TRBV9 with TRBJ2-3; D might be TRBD1 (6 bases). Trimming stripped 2 bases from V and 2 bases from J, with 15 bases between. The length of the CDR3 is 16 residues. CDR1 SGDLS and CDR2 YYNGEE come from the germline V gene. CDR3: CASSVQGSRFTDTQYF. CDR3 sequence (DNA): TGTGCCAGCAGCGTGCAGGGGAGTCGCTTCACAGATACGCAGTATTTT.

The genes are TRBV6-5 and TRBJ1-2, with 7 bases lining up with TRBD1. In germline, CDR1 is MNHEY, CDR2 SVGAGI. V lost 7 bases and J lost 6; bases outside the gene matches: 14. This CDR3 contains 15 residues. CDR3 protein: CASMAQGGLRDGYTF. The DNA for the CDR3 is TGTGCCAGCATGGCGCAGGGGGGGCTTAGGGATGGCTACACCTTC.

This clone was seen a single time. V is TRBV3-1 (or the pseudogene TRBV3-2) and J is TRBJ1-2; 10 nucleotides agree with TRBD1. CDR1 is LGHDT, CDR2 YNNKEL, per germline (reference sequence). The CDR3 contains 13 residues. V was clipped by 7 bases and J by 8 bases; unmatched bases: 7. For the CDR3, the DNA is TGTGCCAGCACCCTCGGACAGGGGGGCGGCTACACCTTC. Its translation: CASTLGQGGGYTF.

The chain links TRBV29-1 to TRBJ1-2, with unresolved D. The CDR3 runs to 12 residues. Per germline, CDR1 SQVTM and CDR2 ANQGSEA. V was clipped by 3 bases and J by 4 bases, with 9 bases between them. This chain's CDR3 is CSVEQEGYGYTF. The CDR3 DNA sequence: TGCAGCGTTGAGCAGGAGGGCTATGGCTACACCTTC.

This chain uses TRBV27 with TRBJ1-2, with 8 positions matching TRBD1. Per the germline V gene, CDR1 is MNHEY and CDR2 is SMNVEV (reference sequence). V shed 3 bases and J 6 bases; nucleotides not matched to a gene: 6. The CDR3 has 14 amino acids. CDR3 amino acids: CASSFHQGANGYTF. The CDR3 DNA is TGTGCCAGCAGTTTTCATCAGGGGGCGAATGGCTACACCTTC.

The chain carries TRBV29-1 and TRBJ1-2, with no clear D. The length of the CDR3 is 12 residues. In germline, CDR1 is SQVTM, CDR2 ANQGSEA. The V end lost 4 bases, the J end lost 5 bases, and 11 bases lay between the germline ends. The CDR3 nucleotides read TGCAGCGTTGCCCGACAACAGTATGGCTACACCTTC. Its translation is CSVARQQYGYTF.

V gene TRBV19 combines with J gene TRBJ1-2; TRBD1 matches 7 bases. V gave up 1 base and J gave up 2 bases; unmatched junction bases: 10. The CDR3 sequence is 17 residues long. CDR1 is LNHDA and CDR2 is SQIVND in the germline V gene (reference sequence). This CDR3 is CASSIGAAGGRNYGYTF. In DNA, the CDR3 is TGTGCCAGTAGTATAGGAGCTGCAGGGGGTCGGAACTATGGCTACACCTTC.

The chain uses TRBV27 and TRBJ2-7; D is ambiguous. Germline values: CDR1 MNHEY, CDR2 SMNVEV (reference sequence). The CDR3 runs to 11 residues. Trimming shortened V by 3 bases and J by 3 bases, and 3 bases separated the two germline ends. The CDR3 nucleotides are TGTGCCAGCAGTTTCGGCTACGAGCAGTACTTC. Translation gives CASSFGYEQYF.